This TCR beta chain was retrieved from a study of cytomegalovirus exposure and HLA in healthy donors. Primers included in the PCR were 60 Vbeta and 13 Jbeta primers. Some clones are missing from TCRdb's copy, which holds only in-frame ones; the method was immunoSEQ multiplex PCR. Of 150,000 or so clones listed, just over 75% are singletons. The CDR3 is 12 residues long. After removal of 7 bases from V and 6 bases from J, the junction contained 2 bases not matched to a gene. CDR1 and CDR2 (germline): ENHRY, SYGVKD. This clonotype was obtained from a woman aged 35 to 49 in good health and CMV-seronegative. The sequenced material came from PBMCs. This chain links TRBV10-3 with TRBJ1-2, with TRBD1 matching over 10 bases. The CDR3 protein is CAITGQGDGYTF. The CDR3 bases are TGTGCCATCACAGGACAGGGGGATGGCTACACCTTC.